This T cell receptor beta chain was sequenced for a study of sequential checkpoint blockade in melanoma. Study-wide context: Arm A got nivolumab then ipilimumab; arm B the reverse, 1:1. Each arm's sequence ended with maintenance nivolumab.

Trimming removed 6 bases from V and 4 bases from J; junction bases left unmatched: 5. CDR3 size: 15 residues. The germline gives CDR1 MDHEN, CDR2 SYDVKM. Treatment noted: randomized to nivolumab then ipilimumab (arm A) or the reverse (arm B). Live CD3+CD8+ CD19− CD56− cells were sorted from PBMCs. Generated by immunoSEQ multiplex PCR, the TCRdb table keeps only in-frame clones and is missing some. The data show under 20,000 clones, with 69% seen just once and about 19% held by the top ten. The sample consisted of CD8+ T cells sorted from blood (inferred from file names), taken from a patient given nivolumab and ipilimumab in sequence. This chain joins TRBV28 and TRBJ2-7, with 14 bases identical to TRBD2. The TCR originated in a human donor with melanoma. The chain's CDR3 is CASRWTSGRLYEQYF. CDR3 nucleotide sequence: TGTGCCAGCAGATGGACTAGCGGGAGGTTGTACGAGCAGTACTTC.